The clone carrying this T cell receptor beta chain was detected many times. Its antigen is not identified. The data were obtained in a study of identical twins. Broader study findings: Conclusions leaned on cross-sectional statistical analysis and did not track the same donors over time.

TCRdb used MiXCR to reprocess the 5' RACE reads, holding one entry per CDR3 protein. Of 200,000 to 300,000 distinct CDR3 sequences listed, more than 9.5% are singletons. The CDR3 covers 12 residues. V gave up 1 base and J gave up 5 bases, with 6 bases separating them. The same sample was also used in a study of yellow fever vaccine responses in identical twins.

The clonotype comes from a woman aged 18-35 years in good health. Sequencing was performed on memory (CD45RO+) T cells sorted from blood. The chain combines TRBV12-3 or TRBV12-4 with TRBJ2-7; D is undetermined. The CDR3 loop reads CASSLGGHEQYF. CDR3 sequence (DNA): TGTGCCAGCAGTTTAGGAGGTCACGAGCAGTACTTC.